These T cell receptor beta chains were read from a single sample in a study of metastatic and nonmetastatic thyroid tumors. TCRdb used MiXCR to call clones anew from the PCR reads. The sample holds more than 10,000 clones, approximately 33% seen once. The sample was tumor tissue. The receptor set was obtained from a male donor with papillary thyroid cancer or a benign thyroid nodule (not recorded which). Some clones in this sample may be carry-over from other donors' samples. Each CDR3 is given with its conserved first and last residue. Fields, in order: D gene, V gene, J gene, clone size, CDR3 DNA, CDR3 protein. D genes are given only for firm matches. Clone size is stated in some rows and not others, as once, few, many or a class when expanded.

TRBD2	TRBV5-1	TRBJ2-5	NA	TGCGCCAGCAGCTTGGGACTAGCCCAAGATACGCAGTACTTC	CASSLGLAQDTQYF
NA	TRBV2	TRBJ2-3	many	TGTGCCAGCAGTGAAACAGGATCTAGCACAGATACGCAGTATTTT	CASSETGSSTDTQYF
NA	TRBV12-3/TRBV12-4	TRBJ2-1	NA	TGTGCCAGCAGTCGCGTCGACAGGAGCTCCTACAATGAGCAGTTCTTC	CASSRVDRSSYNEQFF
NA	TRBV30	TRBJ1-5	NA	TGTGCCTGGAGTCCCCACCTACTGGGACGGTCCAGAAGCAATCAGCCCCAGCATTTT	CAWSPHLLGRSRSNQPQHF
NA	TRBV20-1	TRBJ1-5	NA	TGCAGTGCTAGAGATCGGGGGGAGAGGTACAATCAGCCCCAGCATTTT	CSARDRGERYNQPQHF
NA	TRBV28	TRBJ2-3	many	TGTGCCAGCAGTTTTAGCGGCAGTGTCACCAATACGCAGTATTTT	CASSFSGSVTNTQYF
NA	TRBV19	TRBJ1-2	medium-sized	TGTGCCAGTAAGAACCGGGGGAGTTCAACTCTAGGCTATGGCTACACCTTC	CASKNRGSSTLGYGYTF
NA	TRBV18	TRBJ1-2	few	TGTGCCAGCTCACCCCTTCGGGGTGAAGCTAACTATGGCTACACCTTC	CASSPLRGEANYGYTF
TRBD1	TRBV6-5	TRBJ2-7	medium-sized	TGTGCCAGCAGTTCCTCGACAGGGGCCGCCTACGAGCAGTACTTC	CASSSSTGAAYEQYF
NA	TRBV6-1	TRBJ1-2	medium-sized	TGTGCCAGCAGTGTGGTTAACTATGGCTACACCTTC	CASSVVNYGYTF
TRBD2	TRBV6-5	TRBJ2-7	NA	TGTGCCAGCAGTTACGCGGGGGGGCCCACCTACGAGCAGTACTTC	CASSYAGGPTYEQYF
TRBD2	TRBV30	TRBJ2-5	NA	TGTGCCTGGAGTTTCGGGGGGGAGGAGACCCAGTACTTC	CAWSFGGEETQYF
NA	TRBV5-1	TRBJ1-3	NA	TGCGCCAGCAGCTTGGCGGGCCCCGACTCTGGAAACACCATATATTTT	CASSLAGPDSGNTIYF
TRBD1	TRBV7-9	TRBJ1-1	once	TGTGCCAGCAGCTCACAGGGGGACACTGAAGCTTTCTTT	CASSSQGDTEAFF
TRBD2	TRBV19	TRBJ2-1	medium-sized	TGTGCCAGTAGTATAGTAGGTAGCGGGAGGTCGGTTGAGCAGTTCTTC	CASSIVGSGRSVEQFF
NA	TRBV30	TRBJ1-2	NA	TGTGCCTGGAGTGCCGAGGACAGCTATGGCTACACCTTC	CAWSAEDSYGYTF
NA	TRBV6-2/TRBV6-3	TRBJ2-1	few	TGTGCCAGCAGCTCCTCTAGCGAGGGGGGCAATGAGCAGTTCTTC	CASSSSSEGGNEQFF
TRBD1	TRBV19	TRBJ2-3	many	TGTGCCAGTAGTTTAGACAGGGTGACAGATACGCAGTATTTT	CASSLDRVTDTQYF
NA	TRBV20-1	TRBJ2-3	NA	TGCAGTGCTAGAGATTCTGGGGGAGATACGCAGTATTTT	CSARDSGGDTQYF
NA	TRBV24-1	TRBJ2-3	many	TGTGCCACCAGTGATTTGAGGCAGGGTGTTTCAGATACGCAGTATTTT	CATSDLRQGVSDTQYF
NA	TRBV28	TRBJ1-4	many	TGTGCCAGCAGAGCGCAGGGGTTGGGTGAAAAACTGTTTTTT	CASRAQGLGEKLFF
NA	TRBV3-1	TRBJ2-5	many	TGTGCCAGCAGCCAAGATTGGCTAGGTGAGACCCAGTACTTC	CASSQDWLGETQYF
NA	TRBV2	TRBJ2-5	few	TGTGCCACCACACAGCAAGAGACCCAGTACTTC	CATTQQETQYF
NA	TRBV3-1	TRBJ1-2	medium-sized	TGTGCCAGCAGCCAAGGAGGGGCAGGCTACACCTTC	CASSQGGAGYTF
NA	TRBV6-1	TRBJ2-1	medium-sized	TGTGCCAGCACTGGGGGACGGGTGCTACGAAATGAGCAGTTCTTC	CASTGGRVLRNEQFF
NA	TRBV5-1	TRBJ2-7	few	TGCGCCAGCAGCTTTAACATCTTCAAGGGAACCGAGCAGTACTTC	CASSFNIFKGTEQYF
NA	TRBV6-2/TRBV6-3	TRBJ2-7	few	TGTGCCAGCAGTTATACTCTAAGGGACACTTCCTACGAGCAGTACTTC	CASSYTLRDTSYEQYF
TRBD1	TRBV20-1	TRBJ2-4	medium-sized	TGCAGTGCTCAAACAGGGGGTCTAGCCAAAAACATTCAGTACTTC	CSAQTGGLAKNIQYF
TRBD2	TRBV28	TRBJ2-7	NA	TGTGCCAGCAGTTCACGGGGGACTAGCGGGATGGCCTACGAGCAGTACTTC	CASSSRGTSGMAYEQYF
TRBD2	TRBV6-4	TRBJ2-2	few	TGTGCCAGCAGTGAGACTAGCGGGAGCCCCGGGGAGCTGTTTTTT	CASSETSGSPGELFF
NA	TRBV25-1	TRBJ1-5	many	TGTGCCAGCAGTGACTGGGGGGACCAGCCCCAGCATTTT	CASSDWGDQPQHF